This T cell receptor (beta chain) was recorded in a study of OX40 agonist ivuxolimab in advanced cancers. Context from the whole study: Ivuxolimab was a fully human IgG2 agonistic monoclonal antibody targeting the costimulatory receptor OX40 (CD134). Peripheral TCRbeta sequencing was intended to test whether TCR sequence diversity was altered and clonal T-cell expansion was caused by ivuxolimab. In the dose-escalation cohort, around four fifths of patients were male, and the mean age was roughly 60 years with a range of roughly 20 to 85. The paper covers the monotherapy dose-escalation part of the phase I ivuxolimab trial, which included N ≈ 54 patients. Of the approximately 50 dose-escalation patients, hepatocellular carcinoma was present in 19, melanoma in approximately 15, renal cell carcinoma in 9 and head and neck cancer in 9. Partial responses occurred in three dose-escalation patients, of whom one had hepatocellular carcinoma and two had cutaneous melanoma. Intravenous ivuxolimab was administered to patients every 2 weeks at six dose levels: 0.01, 0.1, 0.3, 1.5, 3 and 10 mg/kg. Prior anti-PD-1, anti-PD-L1 or anti-CTLA-4 therapy was permitted, and checkpoint inhibitors had been received by approximately 39% of dose-escalation patients.

Patients with autoimmune disease history or receiving systemic immunosuppression were excluded from the trial. Peripheral blood for TCR sequencing was collected from all dose cohorts at baseline, on cycle 4 day 1, and on cycle 7 day 1. Samples were obtained from an open-label, multicenter, first-in-human phase I dose-escalation trial of ivuxolimab. The trial enrolled adults with locally advanced or metastatic head and neck squamous cell, hepatocellular, melanoma or renal cell carcinoma. Before TCR sequencing, CD4+ T cells and CD8+ T cells from peripheral blood were sorted into separate populations. Concerning this clone itself: It has no known antigen specificity. No much larger clone exists at a distance of one base, and base qualities are not known.

From the cysteine up to the phenylalanine, the CDR3 has a length of 11 residues. The retained sequence is limited to the CDR3, 33 bases, with the frame set at the first base. V gives up 7 bases and J gives up 5 bases, and the segment between their germline ends measures 10 bases. The germline V gene yields SQVTM for CDR1 and ANQGSEA for CDR2. What the study reported, not specific to this receptor: Which antigens the clonally expanded peripheral T cells were specific for was not determined. At doses from 0.1 to 3.0 mg/kg, clonal expansion was seen in both CD4+ and CD8+ blood T cells between baseline and week 6. In partial responders in the 0.1-3.0 mg/kg groups, normalized peripheral clonal expansion was found to be among the lowest, especially among CD8+ T cells. After ivuxolimab, expanded clones were on average more numerous among CD8+ T cells than among CD4+ T cells. Low levels of normalized T-cell clonal expansion were also shown by some nonresponding patients.

Genomic DNA was isolated from the sorted cells so that the TCRbeta CDR3 region could be sequenced. The immunoSEQ Assay was used to sequence the TCRbeta CDR3 regions. What TCRdb holds here is the immuneACCESS table cut down to in-frame rearrangements. Part of the clones is not present; checked against another copy, under half of the missing clones reflect an unresolved V gene, and the others are unexplained. Present in this sample are around 60,000 clones, 80% to 95% of which were seen just once. Together, the top ten hold roughly 25% of the sample. The clonotype comes from an adult with an advanced solid tumor such as melanoma, head and neck, liver or kidney cancer. Specimen: CD4+ or CD8+ T cells sorted from blood, collected in a trial of the OX40 agonist ivuxolimab. The sequence links TRBV29-1 to TRBJ2-3; the D gene identity is not certain. The bases are TGCAGCGCGTACCTAGTAGATACGCAGTATTTT. Translated, it reads CSAYLVDTQYF.